This T cell receptor beta chain comes out of a study of blood T cells in healthy people across ages. With a J-beta primer mix and a sample-barcoded 5' primer, a second PCR ran about 7 to 12 cycles. Each cDNA molecule carried a tag from a template-switch adaptor that contained 12 random nucleotides. Paired-end reads containing CDR3 totaled no fewer than 2.5 million for each sample. TCRdb re-called the 5' RACE reads through MiXCR, storing one row per CDR3 protein. Of 1.5 million to 2 million distinct CDR3 sequences listed, 28% are singletons. Trimming took 2 bases from V and 15 from J; bases not matched to a gene: 20. CDR1 and CDR2 from the germline V gene are KGHSH and LQKENI. The CDR3 is 17 amino acids.

This clonotype originated in a woman in her 30s in good health. V and J are TRBV18 and TRBJ2-4; TRBD1 matches at 9 bases. Input material: blood. CDR3 in DNA: TGTGCCAGCTCACCAGACAGGGGGGTCCTCCTCCCGGCTTATCGGTACTTC. This translates into CASSPDRGVLLPAYRYF.